These T cell receptor beta chains were read from a single sample in a study of CD8 T cells in ankylosing spondylitis. TCRdb used MiXCR to reprocess the 5' RACE reads, holding one entry per CDR3 protein. The sample includes roughly 280,000 distinct CDR3 sequences, over 15% seen only once; the top ten take 7.5% to 9%. The specimen was blood, either unsorted or a sorted T cell fraction (not recorded which). These TCRs come from a male donor with ankylosing spondylitis or in good health (not recorded which). CDR3s include the opening cysteine and the closing phenylalanine or tryptophan. Each record gives: V gene, J gene, CDR3 protein.

>TRBV29-1|TRBJ2-3
CSVLPRGMADTQYF
>TRBV6-1|TRBJ1-1
CASTRGANTEAFF
>TRBV12-3/TRBV12-4|TRBJ2-3
CASSIAGPGSDTQYF
>TRBV5-1|TRBJ2-1
CASSSGSSGGGYEQFF
>TRBV7-6|TRBJ2-3
CASSLWDSFTDTQYF
>TRBV29-1|TRBJ1-1
CSVYRNTEAFF
>TRBV9|TRBJ2-1
CASSVGLADEQFF
>TRBV21-1|TRBJ2-5
CASRVGALQETQYF
>TRBV24-1|TRBJ2-5
CATSRSGRTDEETQYF
>TRBV7-2|TRBJ1-1
CASSSYPGPGAEAFF
>TRBV5-1|TRBJ2-3
CASGAGPLGPDTQYF
>TRBV25-1|TRBJ2-1
CASAGQGSGEQFF
>TRBV5-1|TRBJ2-3
CASSPYRTGRTDTQYF
>TRBV7-2|TRBJ1-6
CASSLAGQGTRTPLHF
>TRBV5-1|TRBJ1-1
CASSPGRFEAFF
>TRBV2|TRBJ2-1
CASIATSGNGEQFF
>TRBV29-1|TRBJ2-4
CSVAAAKNIQYF
>TRBV12-3/TRBV12-4|TRBJ1-4
CASSSRGQGEKLFF
>TRBV4-2|TRBJ1-2
CASSDLQGLAYGYTF
>TRBV29-1|TRBJ2-1
CSVPGTSGASSYNEQFF
>TRBV6-2/TRBV6-3|TRBJ1-6
CASSYFNRGNSPLHF
>TRBV10-3|TRBJ2-1
CAIRGLTAYNEQFF
>TRBV11-2|TRBJ1-6
CASTYMGPLGSPLHF
>TRBV14|TRBJ2-1
CASSQETSGRLFF
>TRBV10-3|TRBJ2-1
CAIRGEVAGENEQFF
>TRBV9|TRBJ1-1
CASSPTTNTEAFF
>TRBV6-5|TRBJ1-5
CASSPRQGSYSNQPQHF
>TRBV14|TRBJ2-3
CASSQPLTSGATDTQYF
>TRBV5-1|TRBJ2-5
CASSSGSRETQYF
>TRBV7-2|TRBJ2-5
CASSPRTSLETQYF
>TRBV12-3/TRBV12-4|TRBJ1-5
CASTDRVGVQPQHF
>TRBV29-1|TRBJ2-3
CSGRRLAGVDTQYF
>TRBV10-3|TRBJ2-3
CAISFRGGEADTQYF
>TRBV5-1|TRBJ2-1
CASSLEGRIYNEQFF
>TRBV7-7|TRBJ2-1
CASSVSEGLNNEQFF
>TRBV29-1|TRBJ2-5
CSVDGGTEQETQYF